This T cell receptor (beta chain) appears in the sequencing data of a study of T-cell memory formation after mild COVID-19. On this clonotype itself: Its specificity is unknown.

Constant-segment primers served in 5'RACE that generated TCR alpha and TCR beta cDNA libraries bearing sample barcodes and UMIs. TCRdb re-called the 5' RACE reads with MiXCR, one entry per CDR3 protein. The sample contains about 320,000 distinct CDR3 sequences, around 15% of which appear only once. The CDR3 totals 14 residues. Germline assignment: CDR1 LNHDA and CDR2 SQIVND (reference sequence). Trimming took off 0 bases at V and 8 bases at J, with 13 bases between the two ends. Regarding the study as a whole: Later expanders leaned CD4+, whereas clones that contracted between day 15 and 85 were balanced CD4/CD8. A subset of responding clones appeared in pre-infection memory, suggesting cross-reactive memory joined.

The V call is TRBV19, the J call TRBJ1-2; D uncertain. The receptor comes from a man aged 18 to 29 who had mild COVID-19 (a few samples of this study predate the infection). Cell type and time point are not known. What was sequenced was PBMCs or a T cell subset sorted from them (not recorded which). CDR3 protein: CASSIDPDREGYTF. The DNA of the CDR3 is TGTGCCAGTAGTATAGATCCAGATCGGGAAGGCTACACCTTC.